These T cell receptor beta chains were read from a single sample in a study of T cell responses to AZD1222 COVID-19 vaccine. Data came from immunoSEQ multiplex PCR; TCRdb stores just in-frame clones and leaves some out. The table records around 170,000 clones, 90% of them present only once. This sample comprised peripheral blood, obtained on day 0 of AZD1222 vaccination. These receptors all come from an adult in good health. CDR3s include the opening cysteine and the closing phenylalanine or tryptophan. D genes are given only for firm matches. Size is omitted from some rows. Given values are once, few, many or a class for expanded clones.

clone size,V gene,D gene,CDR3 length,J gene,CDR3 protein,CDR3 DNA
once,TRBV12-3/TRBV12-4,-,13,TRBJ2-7,CASSLAGNWEQYF,TGTGCCAGCAGTTTAGCGGGTAATTGGGAGCAGTACTTC
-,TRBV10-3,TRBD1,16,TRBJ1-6,CAISDKGGASLSPLHF,TGTGCCATCAGTGATAAAGGGGGCGCAAGTCTTTCACCCCTCCACTTT
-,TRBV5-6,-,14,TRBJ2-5,CASSLRTYQETQYF,TGTGCCAGCAGCCTCCGGACGTACCAAGAGACCCAGTACTTC
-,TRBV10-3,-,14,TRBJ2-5,CAISEGGATETQYF,TGTGCCATCAGTGAAGGCGGGGCTACTGAGACCCAGTACTTC
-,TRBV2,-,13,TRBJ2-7,CASRQEINSEQYF,TGTGCCAGCAGACAGGAGATTAACTCCGAGCAGTACTTC
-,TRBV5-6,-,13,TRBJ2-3,CASSFQAKDTQYF,TGTGCCAGCAGCTTCCAGGCAAAGGATACGCAGTATTTT
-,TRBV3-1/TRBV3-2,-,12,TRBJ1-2,CASSHDRYGYTF,TGTGCCAGCAGCCACGACAGGTATGGCTACACCTTC
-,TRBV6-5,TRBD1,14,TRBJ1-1,CASRPTGGNAEAFF,TGTGCCAGCAGACCTACAGGGGGGAACGCTGAAGCTTTCTTT
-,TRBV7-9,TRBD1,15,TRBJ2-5,CASSLRQGRVETQYF,TGTGCCAGCAGCTTACGACAGGGAAGAGTAGAGACCCAGTACTTC
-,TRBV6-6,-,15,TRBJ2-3,CASTYGRGVGDTQYF,TGTGCCAGCACCTACGGCAGGGGGGTAGGGGATACGCAGTATTTT
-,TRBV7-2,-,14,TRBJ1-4,CASSLRVNSEKLFF,TGTGCCAGCAGCTTAAGGGTAAACAGTGAAAAACTGTTTTTT
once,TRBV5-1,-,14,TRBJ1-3,CASSLPGSGNTIYF,TGCGCCAGCAGCTTGCCTGGCTCGGGAAACACCATATATTTT
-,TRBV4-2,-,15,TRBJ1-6,CASSPRDIGNSPLHF,TGTGCCAGCAGCCCTCGGGACATAGGGAATTCACCCCTCCACTTT
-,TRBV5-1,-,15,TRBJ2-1,CASSLGQGRDNEQFF,TGCGCCAGCAGCTTGGGCCAGGGGAGGGACAATGAGCAGTTCTTC
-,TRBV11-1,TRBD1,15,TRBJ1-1,CASSPTGTENTEAFF,TGTGCCAGCAGCCCAACAGGGACAGAGAACACTGAAGCTTTCTTT
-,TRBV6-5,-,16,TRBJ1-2,CASSYSKSRNVHGYTF,TGTGCCAGCAGTTACTCGAAGTCGCGCAACGTGCATGGCTACACCTTC
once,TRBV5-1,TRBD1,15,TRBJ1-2,CASSQGTGIVYGYTF,TGCGCCAGCAGCCAGGGGACAGGGATCGTCTATGGCTACACCTTC
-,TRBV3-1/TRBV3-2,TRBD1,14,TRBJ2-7,CASSPGTAPYEQYF,TGTGCCAGCAGCCCCGGGACAGCCCCCTACGAGCAGTACTTC
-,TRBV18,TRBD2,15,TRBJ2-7,CASSPRTSGAYEQYF,TGTGCCAGCTCACCACGCACTAGCGGGGCCTACGAGCAGTACTTC
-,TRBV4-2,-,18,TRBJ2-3,CASSQGGRNRVKTDTQYF,TGTGCCAGCAGCCAAGGGGGGCGCAACAGGGTTAAGACAGATACGCAGTATTTT
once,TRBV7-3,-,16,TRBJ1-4,CASSLTEQVNNEKLFF,TGTGCCAGCAGCTTAACGGAACAGGTGAATAATGAAAAACTGTTTTTT
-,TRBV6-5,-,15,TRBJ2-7,CASLPWGPNTYEQYF,TGTGCCAGCCTTCCTTGGGGGCCGAACACCTACGAGCAGTACTTC
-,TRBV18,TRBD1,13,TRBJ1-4,CASSPEDRQKLFF,TGTGCCAGCTCACCAGAGGACAGGCAGAAACTGTTTTTT
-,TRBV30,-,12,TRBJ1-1,CAWNRENTEAFF,TGTGCCTGGAACAGGGAGAACACTGAAGCTTTCTTT
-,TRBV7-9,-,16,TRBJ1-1,CASSESTLVWDTEAFF,TGTGCCAGCAGCGAATCAACCTTGGTCTGGGACACTGAAGCTTTCTTT
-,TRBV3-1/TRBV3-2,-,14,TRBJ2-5,CASSPFPGGETQYF,TGTGCCAGCAGCCCGTTTCCCGGAGGGGAGACCCAGTACTTC
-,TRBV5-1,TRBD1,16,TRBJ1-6,CASSLEGQGNNSPLHF,TGCGCCAGCAGCTTGGAAGGACAGGGAAATAATTCACCCCTCCACTTT
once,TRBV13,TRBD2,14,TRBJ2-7,CASSLREGTYEQYF,TGTGCCAGCAGCTTGAGGGAGGGAACCTACGAGCAGTACTTC
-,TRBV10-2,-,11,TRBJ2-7,CASSQGYEQYF,TGCGCCAGCAGTCAGGGGTACGAGCAGTACTTC
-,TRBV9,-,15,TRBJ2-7,CASSVAGAETYEQYF,TGTGCCAGCAGCGTAGCTGGGGCGGAGACCTACGAGCAGTACTTC
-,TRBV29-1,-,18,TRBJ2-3,CSARQPLTGRVSTDTQYF,TGCAGCGCCCGTCAACCACTTACAGGGCGAGTTAGCACAGATACGCAGTATTTT
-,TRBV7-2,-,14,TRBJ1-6,CASSLGPGNSPLHF,TGTGCCAGCAGCCTCGGACCAGGGAATTCACCCCTCCACTTT
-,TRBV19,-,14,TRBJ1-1,CASSTIAGTYEAFF,TGTGCCAGTAGTACAATAGCCGGGACTTATGAAGCTTTCTTT
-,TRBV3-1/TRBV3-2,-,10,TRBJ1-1,CARMNTEAFF,TGTGCCAGGATGAACACTGAAGCTTTCTTT
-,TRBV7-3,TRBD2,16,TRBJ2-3,CASSLTPGLGQDTQYF,TGTGCCAGCAGCTTAACGCCGGGACTAGGCCAAGATACGCAGTATTTT
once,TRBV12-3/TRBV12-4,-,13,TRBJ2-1,CASSPSSYNEQFF,TGTGCCAGCAGTCCCAGCTCCTACAATGAGCAGTTCTTC
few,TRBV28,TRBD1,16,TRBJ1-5,CASTLTGVRSNQPQHF,TGTGCCAGCACCCTCACAGGGGTAAGGAGCAATCAGCCCCAGCATTTT
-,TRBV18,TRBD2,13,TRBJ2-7,CASSGGTSGEQYF,TGTGCCAGCTCAGGGGGGACTAGCGGCGAGCAGTACTTC
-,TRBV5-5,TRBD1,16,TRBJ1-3,CASTRQGGFSGNTIYF,TGTGCCAGCACCCGACAGGGGGGTTTCTCTGGAAACACCATATATTTT
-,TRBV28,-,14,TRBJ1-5,CASSLSQGSQPQHF,TGTGCCAGCAGTTTATCGCAGGGTAGCCAGCCCCAGCATTTT
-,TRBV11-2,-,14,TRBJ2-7,CASSLGAGVYEQYF,TGTGCCAGCAGCTTAGGAGCAGGGGTCTACGAGCAGTACTTC
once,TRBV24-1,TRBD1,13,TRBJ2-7,CATRRDRVSEQYF,TGTGCCACTAGAAGGGACAGGGTATCCGAGCAGTACTTC
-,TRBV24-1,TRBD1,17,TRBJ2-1,CATSSTTGGNRVNEQFF,TGTGCCACCAGTTCCACTACAGGGGGCAACCGTGTCAATGAGCAGTTCTTC
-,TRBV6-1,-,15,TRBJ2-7,CASSERSGSSYEQYF,TGTGCCAGCAGTGAACGTTCCGGATCCTCCTACGAGCAGTACTTC
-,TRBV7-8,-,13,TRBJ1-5,CASSLAQGQPQHF,TGTGCCAGCAGCTTAGCTCAGGGTCAGCCCCAGCATTTT
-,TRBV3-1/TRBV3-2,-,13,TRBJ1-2,CASSQEGNVGYTF,TGTGCCAGCAGCCAAGAGGGCAATGTGGGCTACACCTTC
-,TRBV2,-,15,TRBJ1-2,CATTPWDLFSYGYTF,TGTGCCACAACACCTTGGGACCTTTTTAGTTATGGCTACACCTTC
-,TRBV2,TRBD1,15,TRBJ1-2,CASSGDGQGASGYTF,TGTGCCAGCAGTGGAGACGGACAGGGGGCGTCTGGCTACACCTTC
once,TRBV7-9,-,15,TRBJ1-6,CASSRETGLGSPLHF,TGTGCCAGCAGTCGAGAAACAGGGTTAGGTTCACCCCTCCACTTT
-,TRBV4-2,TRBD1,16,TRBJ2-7,CASSQDPGQGASEQYF,TGTGCCAGCAGCCAAGACCCGGGACAGGGGGCTTCCGAGCAGTACTTC
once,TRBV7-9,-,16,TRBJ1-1,CASSSYPEVMNTEAFF,TGTGCCAGCAGCTCCTATCCGGAGGTAATGAACACTGAAGCTTTCTTT
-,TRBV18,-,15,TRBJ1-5,CASSPPGTSNQPQHF,TGTGCCAGCTCTCCTCCAGGGACGAGCAATCAGCCCCAGCATTTT
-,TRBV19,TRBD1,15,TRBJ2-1,CASSILGTEVDEQFF,TGTGCCAGTAGTATTCTTGGGACAGAAGTCGATGAGCAGTTCTTC
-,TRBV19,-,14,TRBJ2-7,CASSRTHSSYEQYF,TGTGCCAGTAGTAGAACACACTCCTCCTACGAGCAGTACTTC
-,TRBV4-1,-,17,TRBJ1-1,CASSQVLKAHVNTEAFF,TGCGCCAGCAGCCAAGTCTTAAAGGCGCACGTGAACACTGAAGCTTTCTTT